This entry lists 24 T cell receptor beta chains sequenced from one sample in a study of shared clonotypes between healthy human individuals. The method was immunoSEQ multiplex PCR; TCRdb's version includes in-frame clones alone and lacks a portion of them. The sample contains about 1.5 million clones, approximately 98% of which appear only once. Sequenced sample: naive CD4+ T cells sorted from blood. The subset denotes: CD45RA+ positively selected. The source is a man aged 30 to 39 in good health.

The chain links TRBV5-6 to TRBJ1-5, with D possibly TRBD1 on 6 matching bases. V was pared by 2 bases and J by 6 bases, with 9 bases between. The germline gives CDR1 SGHDT, CDR2 YYEEEE. The CDR3 consists of 13 residues. The CDR3 here is CASSFRGRQPQHF. The CDR3 DNA is TGTGCCAGCAGCTTCAGGGGTCGTCAGCCCCAGCATTTT.

The rearrangement joins TRBV10-1 to TRBJ2-2, with 7 bases lining up with TRBD1. CDR3 length: 13 amino acids. The trim removed 2 bases at V and 7 bases at J, leaving 1 base unmatched. From germline, CDR1 is WNHNN and CDR2 SYGVQD (reference sequence). The CDR3 protein is CASSEGTVGELFF. In DNA form, the CDR3 reads TGCGCCAGCAGTGAGGGGACAGTCGGGGAGCTGTTTTTT.

This clone was recorded once. The chain employs TRBV29-1 and TRBJ2-7; 11 bases align to TRBD2. The CDR3 length is 13 residues. V trimming: 6 bases; J trimming: 4 bases; junction bases outside the gene matches: 5. Per the germline V gene, CDR1 is SQVTM and CDR2 is ANQGSEA. The CDR3 is CSVKTSGGYEQYF. The DNA of the CDR3 is TGCAGCGTAAAAACTAGCGGGGGATACGAGCAGTACTTC.

The rearrangement uses TRBV5-1 and TRBJ1-1; 7 bases match TRBD1. With V trimmed by 6 bases and J by 2 bases, 22 bases remained unmatched. The germline CDR1 and CDR2 sequences are SGHRS and YFSETQ. The CDR3 has 19 residues. This chain's CDR3 is CASKPSSLTGTAFNTEAFF. CDR3 DNA: TGCGCCAGCAAACCGAGCTCCCTCACCGGGACAGCTTTTAACACTGAAGCTTTCTTT.

The CDR3 DNA sequence: TGTGCCAGTAGTGCAGAACTAGCGGGACTGGCTACCCAGTACTTC. Translating gives CASSAELAGLATQYF. The rearrangement uses TRBV19 and TRBJ2-5; the match to TRBD2 covers 10 bases. The germline V gene has CDR1 LNHDA and CDR2 SQIVND (reference sequence). Trimming at V came to 5 bases and at J to 8 bases, leaving 11 bases not matched to a gene. The CDR3 is 15 residues long.

This clone was recorded once. The same CDR3 can be traced to other DNA sequences in this sample. The chain combines TRBV29-1 with TRBJ2-2; 10 positions match TRBD1. The trim removed 4 bases at V and 5 bases at J, leaving 1 base unmatched. CDR1 and CDR2 (germline): SQVTM, ANQGSEA. The CDR3 sequence is 13 residues long. The CDR3 DNA is TGCAGCGTTGGGGACAGGGGTACCGGGGAGCTGTTTTTT. Protein sequence: CSVGDRGTGELFF.

On this clone: This same CDR3 is encoded by further DNA sequences in the sample. This sequence joins TRBV5-1 and TRBJ2-5; D remains ambiguous. The CDR3 consists of 13 residues. Germline CDR1 is SGHRS and CDR2 is YFSETQ. V was clipped by 2 bases and J by 2 bases, with 7 bases between them. The CDR3 loop reads CASSFPLQETQYF. CDR3 bases: TGCGCCAGCAGCTTTCCCCTACAAGAGACCCAGTACTTC.

The V call is TRBV11-2, the J call TRBJ2-2; perhaps TRBD1 as D (6 bases). With 8 bases removed from V and 2 bases from J, the gap between germline ends came to 15 bases. The CDR3 contains 15 residues. CDR1 and CDR2 from the germline V gene are SGHAT and FQNNGV. The CDR3 loop is CASGSLDSNTGELFF. The CDR3 DNA sequence: TGTGCCAGCGGCTCGTTGGACAGTAACACCGGGGAGCTGTTTTTT.

The V and J genes are TRBV7-8 and TRBJ2-2, with D unclear. This CDR3 is built from 15 residues. Germline loops: CDR1 SGHVS, CDR2 FQNEAQ. The V gene lost 5 bases and the J gene lost 5 bases, with 15 bases spanning the gap. CDR3 protein: CASSPGPRRTGELFF. CDR3 bases: TGTGCCAGCAGCCCCGGGCCCAGGCGGACCGGGGAGCTGTTTTTT. Full variable domain (remainder filled in from reference TRBV7-8 and TRBJ2-2): GAGVSQSPRYKVAKRGQDVALRCDPISGHVSLFWYQQALGQGPEFLTYFQNEAQLDKSGLPSDRFFAERPEGSVSTLKIQRTQQEDSAVYLCASSPGPRRTGELFFGEGSRLTVL.

This clone is a singleton in its sample. The sample holds other DNA sequences that translate to the same CDR3. The gene calls are TRBV7-9 and TRBJ1-1; no definite D call. The CDR3 loop spans 13 amino acids. V was pared by 3 bases and J by 1 base, with 6 bases between. The germline CDR1 and CDR2 sequences are SEHNR and FQNEAQ (reference sequence). The CDR3 coding sequence is TGTGCCAGCAGCTTGCGGGAGAACACTGAAGCTTTCTTT. This encodes CASSLRENTEAFF.

The chain combines TRBV18 with TRBJ1-5, with TRBD1 as a possible D gene (6 bases). The CDR3 runs to 18 residues. V was cut by 0 bases and J by 1 base, with 16 bases left in between. From germline, CDR1 is KGHSH and CDR2 LQKENI. CDR3 region: CASSPPVGGGFSNQPQHF. The CDR3 DNA is TGTGCCAGCTCACCACCGGTTGGAGGGGGTTTCAGCAATCAGCCCCAGCATTTT. Drawing the rest from reference TRBV18 and TRBJ1-5, the complete variable domain is NAGVMQNPRHLVRRRGQEARLRCSPMKGHSHVYWYRQLPEEGLKFMVYLQKENIIDESGMPKERFSAEFPKEGPSILRIQQVVRGDSAAYFCASSPPVGGGFSNQPQHFGDGTRLSIL.

This rearrangement joins TRBV30 to TRBJ1-5; 7 bases match TRBD1. Germline V gene sequence: CDR1 GTSNPN, CDR2 SVGIG (reference sequence). J lost 6 bases, V lost 2 bases, and 7 bases had no gene match. This CDR3 comprises 14 residues. The DNA for the CDR3 is TGTGCCTGGAGTCATCGAGGGGGCGGTCAGCCCCAGCATTTT. Amino acid sequence: CAWSHRGGGQPQHF.

The chain recombines TRBV28 with TRBJ2-1, with no clear D. CDR3 length: 14 residues. The V end lost 5 bases, the J end lost 6 bases, and 14 bases lay between the germline ends. The V gene's germline CDR1 is MDHEN and CDR2 SYDVKM. The CDR3 DNA sequence: TGTGCCAGCAGTCATACCCGGGCCCTCAATGAGCAGTTCTTC. Its protein product is CASSHTRALNEQFF.

The chain uses TRBV29-1 and TRBJ2-1; a weak D match, TRBD1 (5 bases). CDR1 and CDR2 (germline): SQVTM, ANQGSEA. CDR3 length: 14 residues. Trimming cost V 1 base and J 6 bases, with 13 bases left between them. The CDR3 DNA sequence: TGCAGCGTTGAAGTAAGGAATAGGGGCAATGAGCAGTTCTTC. Translated: CSVEVRNRGNEQFF.

Comment on this clone: Other DNA sequences of this sample code for an identical CDR3. This sequence joins TRBV6-5 and TRBJ1-5; 8 bases are a match to TRBD1. Germline assignment: CDR1 MNHEY and CDR2 SVGAGI. With 4 bases clipped from V and 7 bases from J, the junction kept 6 bases outside the gene matches. The CDR3 covers 14 residues. CDR3 sequence reads: CASSSGQGGQPQHF. DNA for the CDR3: TGTGCCAGCAGTTCCGGACAGGGTGGGCAGCCCCAGCATTTT.

This clone was recorded only once. This sequence joins TRBV18 and TRBJ1-1, with D possibly matching TRBD1 (6 bases). The length of the CDR3 is 16 residues. The germline gives CDR1 KGHSH, CDR2 LQKENI. V was shortened by 0 bases and J by 1 base, with 12 bases between the two germline ends. The CDR3: CASSPPGAGENTEAFF. CDR3 bases: TGTGCCAGCTCACCACCCGGGGCAGGGGAGAACACTGAAGCTTTCTTT.

CDR3 protein: CASIPGLGSYNEQFF. Written as DNA, the CDR3 is TGTGCCAGCATCCCAGGACTAGGCTCCTACAATGAGCAGTTCTTC. This chain joins TRBV2 and TRBJ2-1; 7 bases match TRBD2. CDR1 SNHLY and CDR2 FYNNEI come from the germline V gene. The CDR3 consists of 15 residues. The ends lost 7 bases at V and 0 bases at J; junction bases unmatched: 6.

The chain is built from TRBV19 and TRBJ1-5; no definite D call. The CDR3 spans 15 residues. Looked up from germline, CDR1 is LNHDA and CDR2 is SQIVND (reference sequence). Trimming stripped 3 bases from V and 1 base from J, with 10 bases between. CDR3 nucleotide sequence: TGTGCCAGTAGTATGTCGATTTTGAGCAATCAGCCCCAGCATTTT. This translates into CASSMSILSNQPQHF.

The CDR3: CASSLGTVGYNEQFF. The CDR3 DNA reads as TGTGCCAGCAGCCTAGGGACGGTGGGGTACAATGAGCAGTTCTTC. This chain uses TRBV11-3 with TRBJ2-1; D is perhaps TRBD1 or TRBD2 (5 bases each). CDR3 length: 15 amino acids. The germline CDR1 and CDR2 sequences are SGHNT and YENEEA. V was cut by 5 bases and J by 4 bases, with 15 bases left in between.

The chain has TRBV6-5 and TRBJ1-1; D is ambiguous. This CDR3 has 15 amino acids. Between the trimmed V and J ends, which lost 0 bases and 1 base, there was a span of 9 bases. Per the germline V gene, CDR1 is MNHEY and CDR2 is SVGAGI. The CDR3 loop is CASSYSRSGNTEAFF. In nucleotides, the CDR3 is TGTGCCAGCAGTTACTCGAGGTCGGGGAACACTGAAGCTTTCTTT.

This chain links TRBV7-2 with TRBJ2-5; D ambiguous. V was shortened by 2 bases and J by 4 bases, with 11 bases between the two germline ends. The CDR3 loop spans 14 amino acids. Germline V gene sequence: CDR1 SGHTA, CDR2 FQGNSA. CDR3 bases: TGTGCCAGCAGCTTAAGGCCGTCGGTAGAGACCCAGTACTTC. It yields the protein CASSLRPSVETQYF.

The chain employs TRBV7-8 and TRBJ2-1, with 9 bases identical to TRBD2. Losses at the gene ends were 11 bases for V and 3 bases for J; bases not matched to a gene: 17. Germline CDR1 SGHVS, CDR2 FQNEAQ. This CDR3 has 17 residues. Written as DNA, the CDR3 is TGTGCCGTCGAGGGGGCTAGCGGGACGGTTCTCTACAATGAGCAGTTCTTC. As protein: CAVEGASGTVLYNEQFF.

The V gene is TRBV6-5, the J gene TRBJ2-1, with D possibly matching TRBD1 (5 bases). V lost 4 bases to trimming and J lost 3 bases, with 16 bases between them. Per germline, CDR1 MNHEY and CDR2 SVGAGI. This CDR3 contains 16 residues. The CDR3 nucleotides are TGTGCCAGCAGTTCCCAGACAGAGAGAGACTACAATGAGCAGTTCTTC. Translation: CASSSQTERDYNEQFF.

The sample holds one count of this clone. The chain combines TRBV6-5 with TRBJ2-3, with D uncertain. In germline, CDR1 is MNHEY, CDR2 SVGAGI. V lost 6 bases and J 0 bases, leaving 13 bases between the germline ends. The CDR3 extends over 15 amino acids. The CDR3 loop is CASSFGSPSTDTQYF. The CDR3 nucleotides are TGTGCCAGCAGCTTCGGTTCCCCGAGCACAGATACGCAGTATTTT.